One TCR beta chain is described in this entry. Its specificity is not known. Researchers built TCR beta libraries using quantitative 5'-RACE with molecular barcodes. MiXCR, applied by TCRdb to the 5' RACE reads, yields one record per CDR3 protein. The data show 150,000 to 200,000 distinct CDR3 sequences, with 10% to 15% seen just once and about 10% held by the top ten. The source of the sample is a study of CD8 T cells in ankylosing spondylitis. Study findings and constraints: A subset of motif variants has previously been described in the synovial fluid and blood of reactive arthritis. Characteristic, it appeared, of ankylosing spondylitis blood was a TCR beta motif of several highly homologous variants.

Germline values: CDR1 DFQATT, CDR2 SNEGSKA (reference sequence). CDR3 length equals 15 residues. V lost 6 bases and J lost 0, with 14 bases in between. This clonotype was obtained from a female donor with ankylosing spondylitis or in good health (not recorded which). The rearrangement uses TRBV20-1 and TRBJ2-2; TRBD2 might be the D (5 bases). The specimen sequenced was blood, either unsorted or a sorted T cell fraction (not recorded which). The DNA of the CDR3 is TGCAGTGCGCCGGAGAGGGCAACGAACACCGGGGAGCTGTTTTTT. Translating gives CSAPERATNTGELFF.